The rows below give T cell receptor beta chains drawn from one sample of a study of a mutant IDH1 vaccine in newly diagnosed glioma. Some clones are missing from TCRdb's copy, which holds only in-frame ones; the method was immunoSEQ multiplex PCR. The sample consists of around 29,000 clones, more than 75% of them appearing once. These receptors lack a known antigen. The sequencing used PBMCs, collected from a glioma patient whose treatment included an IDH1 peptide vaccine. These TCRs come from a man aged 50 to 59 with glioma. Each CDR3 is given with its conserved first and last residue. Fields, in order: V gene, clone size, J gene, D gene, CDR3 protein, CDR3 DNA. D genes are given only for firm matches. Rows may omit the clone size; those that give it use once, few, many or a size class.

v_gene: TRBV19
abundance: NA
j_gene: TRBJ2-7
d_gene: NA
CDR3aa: CASRIAVLGGEQYF
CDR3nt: TGTGCCAGTAGGATAGCGGTCCTAGGCGGCGAGCAGTACTTC

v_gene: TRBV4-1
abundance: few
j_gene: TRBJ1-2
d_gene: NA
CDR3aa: CASSQPEGPTSNGYTF
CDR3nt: TGCGCCAGCAGCCAACCCGAGGGACCGACCTCGAATGGCTACACCTTC

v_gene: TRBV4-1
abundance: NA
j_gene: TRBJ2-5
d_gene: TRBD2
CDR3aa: CASSQGAGVGETQYF
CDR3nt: TGCGCCAGCAGCCAAGGAGCGGGGGTCGGGGAGACCCAGTACTTC

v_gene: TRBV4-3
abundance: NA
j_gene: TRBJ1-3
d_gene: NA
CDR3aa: CASSQEGGQGNTIYF
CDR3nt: TGCGCCAGCAGCCAAGAGGGAGGGCAGGGAAACACCATATATTTT

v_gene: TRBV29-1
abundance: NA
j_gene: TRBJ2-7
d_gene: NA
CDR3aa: CSYRRGPYEQYF
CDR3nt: TGCAGCTATCGTAGGGGCCCCTACGAGCAGTACTTC

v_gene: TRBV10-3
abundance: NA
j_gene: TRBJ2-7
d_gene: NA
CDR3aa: CAISGGQGSDEQYF
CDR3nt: TGTGCCATCAGTGGAGGGCAGGGTAGCGACGAGCAGTACTTC

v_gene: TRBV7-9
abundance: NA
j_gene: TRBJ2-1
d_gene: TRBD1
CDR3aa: CASSYHGDSRYNEQFF
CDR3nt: TGTGCCAGCAGCTACCACGGGGACAGTAGATACAATGAGCAGTTCTTC

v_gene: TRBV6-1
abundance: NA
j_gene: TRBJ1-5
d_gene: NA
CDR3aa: CASSRDNQPQHF
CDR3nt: TGTGCCAGCAGCAGGGACAATCAGCCCCAGCATTTT

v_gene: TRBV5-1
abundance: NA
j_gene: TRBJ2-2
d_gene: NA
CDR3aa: CASSDQGTGELFF
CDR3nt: TGCGCCAGCAGCGATCAGGGGACCGGGGAGCTGTTTTTT

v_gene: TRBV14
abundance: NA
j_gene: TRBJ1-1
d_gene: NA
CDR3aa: CASSLRTVNTETFF
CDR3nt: TGTGCCAGCAGCCTACGGACAGTAAACACTGAAACTTTCTTT

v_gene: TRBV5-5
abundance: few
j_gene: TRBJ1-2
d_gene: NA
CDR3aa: CASSLDIDGYTF
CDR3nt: TGTGCCAGCAGCTTGGATATAGATGGCTACACCTTC

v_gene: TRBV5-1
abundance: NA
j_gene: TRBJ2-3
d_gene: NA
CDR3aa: CASRRAEGTDTQYF
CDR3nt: TGCGCCAGTCGCAGGGCCGAGGGCACAGATACGCAGTATTTT

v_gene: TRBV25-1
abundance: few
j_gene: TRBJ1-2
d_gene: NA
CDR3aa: CASRGNRETYGYTF
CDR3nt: TGTGCCAGCAGGGGTAACAGGGAAACCTATGGCTACACCTTC

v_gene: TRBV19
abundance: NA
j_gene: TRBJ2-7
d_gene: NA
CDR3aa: CASSTPPYEQYF
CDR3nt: TGTGCCAGTAGTACGCCTCCTTACGAGCAGTACTTC

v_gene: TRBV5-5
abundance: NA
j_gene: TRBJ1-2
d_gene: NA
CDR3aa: CASSLGVGNYGYTF
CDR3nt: TGTGCCAGCAGCTTGGGGGTTGGTAACTATGGCTACACCTTC

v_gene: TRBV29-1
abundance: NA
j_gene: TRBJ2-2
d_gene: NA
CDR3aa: CSVEGLGGRTGELFF
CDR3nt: TGCAGCGTTGAAGGGTTGGGGGGTCGAACCGGGGAGCTGTTTTTT

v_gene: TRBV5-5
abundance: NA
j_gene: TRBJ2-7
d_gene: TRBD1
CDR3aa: CASSPGTGSYEQYF
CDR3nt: TGTGCCAGCAGCCCAGGGACAGGCTCCTACGAGCAGTACTTC

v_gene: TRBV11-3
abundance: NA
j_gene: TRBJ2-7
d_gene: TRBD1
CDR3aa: CASSLRTGGEYEQYF
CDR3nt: TGTGCCAGCAGCCTCCGGACAGGGGGCGAGTACGAGCAGTACTTC

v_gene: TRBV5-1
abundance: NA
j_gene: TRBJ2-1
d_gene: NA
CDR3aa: CASSLGGGYNEQFF
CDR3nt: TGCGCCAGCAGCTTGGGTGGGGGATATAATGAGCAGTTCTTC

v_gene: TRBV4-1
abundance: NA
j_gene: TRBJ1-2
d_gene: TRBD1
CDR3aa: CASSQPTSGQGINYGYTF
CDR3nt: TGCGCCAGCAGCCAACCAACCTCGGGACAGGGAATCAACTATGGCTACACCTTC

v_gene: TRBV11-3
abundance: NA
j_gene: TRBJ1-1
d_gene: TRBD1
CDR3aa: CASSRQGDTEAFF
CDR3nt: TGTGCCAGCAGCCGACAGGGGGACACTGAAGCTTTCTTT

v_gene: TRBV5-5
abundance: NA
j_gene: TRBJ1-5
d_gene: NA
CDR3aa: CASSLGGTNQPQHF
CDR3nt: TGTGCCAGCAGCTTGGGAGGGACAAATCAGCCCCAGCATTTT

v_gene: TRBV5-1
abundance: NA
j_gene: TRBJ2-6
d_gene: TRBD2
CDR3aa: CASSSLAVSGANVLTF
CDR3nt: TGCGCCAGCAGTTCACTAGCGGTCTCTGGGGCCAACGTCCTGACTTTC

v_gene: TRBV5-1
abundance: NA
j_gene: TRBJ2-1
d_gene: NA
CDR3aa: CASSGGVGYYNEQFF
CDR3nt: TGCGCCAGCAGCGGGGGAGTGGGTTATTACAATGAGCAGTTCTTC

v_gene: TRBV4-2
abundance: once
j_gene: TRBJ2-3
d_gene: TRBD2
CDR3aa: CASRLAGVADTQYF
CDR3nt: TGTGCCAGCAGGTTAGCGGGAGTCGCAGATACGCAGTATTTT

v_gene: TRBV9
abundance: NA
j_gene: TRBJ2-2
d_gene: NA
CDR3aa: CASRQSSNTGELFF
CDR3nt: TGTGCCAGCAGACAGTCCTCGAACACCGGGGAGCTGTTTTTT

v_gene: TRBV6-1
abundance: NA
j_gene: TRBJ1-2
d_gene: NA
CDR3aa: CASSELWGAQGYTF
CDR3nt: TGTGCCAGCAGTGAATTGTGGGGGGCGCAGGGCTACACCTTC

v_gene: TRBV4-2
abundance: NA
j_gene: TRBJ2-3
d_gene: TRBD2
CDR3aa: CASSQEASGSSTDTQYF
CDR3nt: TGTGCCAGCAGCCAAGAGGCTAGCGGGAGTAGCACAGATACGCAGTATTTT

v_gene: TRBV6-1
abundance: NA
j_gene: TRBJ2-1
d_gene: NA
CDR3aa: CASTTDQYDEQFF
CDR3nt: TGTGCCAGCACAACGGACCAGTACGATGAGCAGTTCTTC

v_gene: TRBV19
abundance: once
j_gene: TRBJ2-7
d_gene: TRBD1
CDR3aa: CASSTQGAFYEQYF
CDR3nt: TGTGCCAGTAGTACGCAGGGGGCATTCTACGAGCAGTACTTC

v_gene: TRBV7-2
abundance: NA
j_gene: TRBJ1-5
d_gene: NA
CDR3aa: CASSPGRVQPQHF
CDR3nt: TGTGCCAGCAGCCCAGGAAGGGTCCAGCCCCAGCATTTT

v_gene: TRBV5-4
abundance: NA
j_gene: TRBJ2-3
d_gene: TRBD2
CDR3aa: CASSLPPLLAGGDLTDTQYF
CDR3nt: TGTGCCAGCAGCTTGCCACCCCTACTAGCGGGGGGAGACCTCACAGATACGCAGTATTTT

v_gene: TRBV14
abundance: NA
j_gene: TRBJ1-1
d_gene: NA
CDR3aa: CASSSFGAGTEAFF
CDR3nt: TGTGCCAGCAGCTCTTTCGGGGCTGGCACTGAAGCTTTCTTT

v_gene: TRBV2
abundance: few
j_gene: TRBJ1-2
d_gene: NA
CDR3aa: CASSVSYGYTF
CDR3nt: TGTGCCAGCAGTGTCAGCTATGGCTACACCTTC

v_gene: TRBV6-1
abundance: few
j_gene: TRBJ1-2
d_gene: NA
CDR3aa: CASTTLQGGRGYTF
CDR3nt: TGTGCCAGCACCACCCTTCAGGGCGGTCGTGGCTACACCTTC

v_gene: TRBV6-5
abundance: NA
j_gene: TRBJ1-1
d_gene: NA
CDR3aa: CASKVRVNTEAFF
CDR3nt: TGTGCCAGCAAAGTCAGGGTGAACACTGAAGCTTTCTTT

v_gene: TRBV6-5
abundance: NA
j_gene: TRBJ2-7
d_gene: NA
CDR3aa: CASSYSGSSYEQYF
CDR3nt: TGTGCCAGCAGTTACTCGGGGAGCTCCTACGAGCAGTACTTC

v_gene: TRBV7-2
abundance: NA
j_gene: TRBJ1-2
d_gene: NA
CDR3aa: CASSLGGIYGYTF
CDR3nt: TGTGCCAGCAGCTTAGGGGGGATCTATGGCTACACCTTC

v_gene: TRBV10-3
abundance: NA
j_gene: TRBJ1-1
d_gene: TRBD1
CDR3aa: CASNRDRDTEAFF
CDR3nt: TGTGCCTCCAACCGGGACAGAGACACTGAAGCTTTCTTT

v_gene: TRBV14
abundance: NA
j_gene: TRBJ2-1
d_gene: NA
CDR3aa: CASSRGVNEQFF
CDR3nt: TGTGCCAGCAGCCGGGGGGTCAATGAGCAGTTCTTC

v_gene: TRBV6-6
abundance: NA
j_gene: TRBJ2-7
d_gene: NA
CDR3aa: CASTQGKLAVHEQYF
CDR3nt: TGTGCCAGCACGCAAGGCAAACTTGCCGTGCACGAGCAGTACTTC

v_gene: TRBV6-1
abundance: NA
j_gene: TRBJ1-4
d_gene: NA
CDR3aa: CASSDFDSGEKLFF
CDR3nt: TGTGCCAGCTCCGACTTCGACTCGGGTGAAAAACTGTTTTTT

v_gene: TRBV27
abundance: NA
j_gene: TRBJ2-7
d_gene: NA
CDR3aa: CASSEIGDPYYEQYF
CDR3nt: TGTGCCAGCAGTGAGATAGGGGATCCCTACTACGAGCAGTACTTC

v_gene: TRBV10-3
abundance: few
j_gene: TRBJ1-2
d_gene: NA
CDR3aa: CAITDPSADYGYTF
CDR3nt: TGTGCCATCACGGACCCTTCGGCGGACTATGGCTACACCTTC

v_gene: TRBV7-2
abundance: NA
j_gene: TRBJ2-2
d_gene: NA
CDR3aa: CASRRPGRAGELFF
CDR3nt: TGTGCCAGCAGGCGCCCGGGGCGCGCCGGGGAGCTGTTTTTT

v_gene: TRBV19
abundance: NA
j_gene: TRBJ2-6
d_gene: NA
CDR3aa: CASSIGVLSGANVLTF
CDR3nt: TGTGCCAGTAGTATAGGAGTGCTCTCTGGGGCCAACGTCCTGACTTTC

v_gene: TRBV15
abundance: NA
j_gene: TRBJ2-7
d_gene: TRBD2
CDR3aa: CATSPGLATYEQYF
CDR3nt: TGTGCCACCAGCCCGGGACTAGCGACCTACGAGCAGTACTTC

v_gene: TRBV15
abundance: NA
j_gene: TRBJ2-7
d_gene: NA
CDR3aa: CATSRDTHYEQYF
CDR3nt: TGTGCCACCAGCAGGGACACCCACTACGAGCAGTACTTC

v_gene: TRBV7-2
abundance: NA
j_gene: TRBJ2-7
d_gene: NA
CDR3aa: CASSLDLDHEQYF
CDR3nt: TGTGCCAGCAGCTTGGACCTTGACCACGAGCAGTACTTC